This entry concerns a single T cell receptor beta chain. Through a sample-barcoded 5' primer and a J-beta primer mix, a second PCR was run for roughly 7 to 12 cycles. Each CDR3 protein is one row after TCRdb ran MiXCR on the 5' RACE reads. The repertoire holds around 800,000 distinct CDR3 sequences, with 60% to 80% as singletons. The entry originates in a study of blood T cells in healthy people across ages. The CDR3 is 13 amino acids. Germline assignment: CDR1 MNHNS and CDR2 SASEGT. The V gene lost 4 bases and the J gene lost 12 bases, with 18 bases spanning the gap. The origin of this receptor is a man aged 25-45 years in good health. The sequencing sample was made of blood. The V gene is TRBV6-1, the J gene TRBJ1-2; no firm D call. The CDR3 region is CASSALPGRDNTF. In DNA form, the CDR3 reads TGTGCCAGCAGTGCTCTCCCGGGCCGCGATAACACCTTC.